The sequence of this T cell receptor (beta chain) was determined in a study of cytomegalovirus exposure and HLA in healthy donors. Researchers ran the PCR with 60 Vbeta and 13 Jbeta primers. Sequencing used immunoSEQ multiplex PCR; TCRdb keeps in-frame clones, though not all of them. Here the sample spans some 150,000 clones, around 75% being singletons. Germline values: CDR1 DFQATT, CDR2 SNEGSKA (reference sequence). The CDR3 is made up of 11 amino acids. Trimming took off 8 bases at V and 4 bases at J, with 9 bases between the two ends. Source material: PBMCs. The chain recombines TRBV20-1 with TRBJ1-3, with D unresolved. This sequence was found in a woman aged 25 to 39 in good health and CMV-seronegative. CDR3 amino acids: CSTGSGNTIYF. The CDR3 nucleotides read TGCAGTACGGGGTCCGGAAACACCATATATTTT.